Each of the 21 T cell receptor beta chains below was sequenced from the same sample in a study of early T cells in non-severe SARS-CoV-2 infection. TCRdb ran MiXCR on the 5' RACE reads and lists one entry per CDR3 protein. The top ten hold 3% to 3.5% of the sample, which has about 110,000 distinct CDR3 sequences, 9.5% to 13% seen once. Sequencing was performed on whole blood. These receptor sequences come from an adult who was a healthcare worker with PCR-confirmed SARS-CoV-2 infection or an uninfected control (not recorded which).

This clonotype was seen ten or more times. The rearrangement links TRBV3-1 to TRBJ2-1, with 10 bases aligning to TRBD2. Germline CDR1 is LGHDT and CDR2 is YNNKEL (reference sequence). The J segment lost 4 bases and the V segment lost 4 bases, leaving 10 bases of the junction unmatched. This CDR3 is 17 amino acids long. As DNA, the CDR3 is TGTGCCAGCAGCCCCCAAATGACTAGCGGGCCATACAATGAGCAGTTCTTC. As protein: CASSPQMTSGPYNEQFF.

The table lists this clonotype with a few counts. The chain uses TRBV30 and TRBJ2-2; 13 positions agree with TRBD2. This CDR3 comprises 18 residues. CDR1 and CDR2 (germline): GTSNPN, SVGIG (reference sequence). Trimming removed 0 bases from V and 6 bases from J; junction bases left unmatched: 10. The CDR3 region is CAWSVLRTSGSHAGELFF. The CDR3 region has the DNA TGTGCCTGGAGTGTACTCAGGACTAGCGGGAGTCATGCCGGGGAGCTGTTTTTT.

This rearrangement joins TRBV10-3 to TRBJ2-7, with D uncertain. The germline CDR1 and CDR2 sequences are ENHRY and SYGVKD. The germline V and J ends were trimmed by 7 bases and 0 bases, with 7 bases remaining between them. The CDR3 totals 12 residues. The CDR3 nucleotides are TGTGCCATCATGGCTAGCTCCTACGAGCAGTACTTC. Protein: CAIMASSYEQYF.

This clonotype was picked up a small number of times. This rearrangement joins TRBV9 to TRBJ2-1; D may be TRBD1 (6 bases). CDR1 and CDR2 from the germline V gene are SGDLS and YYNGEE. The CDR3 consists of 16 residues. V was pared by 4 bases and J by 8 bases, with 22 bases between. As DNA, the CDR3 is TGTGCCAGCAGCTTCGCCACGGGACACTCAGGGGATGAGCAGTTCTTC. Its translation is CASSFATGHSGDEQFF. Supplemented by reference TRBV9 and TRBJ2-1, the full variable domain reads DSGVTQTPKHLITATGQRVTLRCSPRSGDLSVYWYQQSLDQGLQFLIQYYNGEERAKGNILERFSAQQFPDLHSELNLSSLELGDSALYFCASSFATGHSGDEQFFGPGTRLTVL.

This clonotype was seen once. A much larger clone lies one base from this, so it may be a read error. This chain joins TRBV11-2 and TRBJ2-5, with no clear D. Germline V gene sequence: CDR1 SGHAT, CDR2 FQNNGV. The CDR3 is 13 amino acids. CDR3 sequence reads: CASSLNNQETLYF. In DNA form, the CDR3 reads TGTGCCAGCAGCTTAAACAATCAAGAGACCCTGTACTTC. The full variable domain, with the rest looked up from reference TRBV11-2 and TRBJ2-5, is EAGVAQSPRYKIIEKRQSVAFWCNPISGHATLYWYQQILGQGPKLLIQFQNNGVVDDSQLPKDRFSAERLKGVDSTLKIQPAKLEDSAVYLCASSLNNQETLYFGPGTRLLVL.

This clonotype was seen repeatedly, ten times or more. The genes are TRBV30 and TRBJ1-1, with D unresolved. CDR1 is GTSNPN and CDR2 is SVGIG in the germline V gene (reference sequence). V was trimmed by 0 bases and J by 5 bases, leaving 4 bases between them. This CDR3 spans 11 amino acids. CDR3 DNA: TGTGCCTGGAGTGTAGGGACTGAAGCTTTCTTT. It encodes CAWSVGTEAFF.

This clonotype was counted ten times or more. The rearrangement uses TRBV7-2 and TRBJ2-1; 7 bases fit TRBD2. The CDR3 totals 18 residues. CDR1 is SGHTA and CDR2 is FQGNSA in the germline V gene. Trimming took 4 bases from V and 3 from J; bases not matched to a gene: 15. The CDR3 is CASSSPPSRSGVYNEQFF. The CDR3 DNA is TGTGCCAGCAGCTCGCCCCCCAGCCGGAGCGGGGTCTACAATGAGCAGTTCTTC. Complete variable domain (other parts from reference TRBV7-2 and TRBJ2-1): GAGVSQSPSNKVTEKGKDVELRCDPISGHTALYWYRQSLGQGLEFLIYFQGNSAPDKSGLPSDRFSAERTGGSVSTLTIQRTQQEDSAVYLCASSSPPSRSGVYNEQFFGPGTRLTVL.

This clonotype has more than one count but fewer than ten. This chain connects TRBV5-1 to TRBJ1-4; possibly TRBD1 for D (6 bases). With 0 bases removed from V and 7 bases from J, the gap between germline ends came to 22 bases. The CDR3 totals 18 residues. Per germline, CDR1 SGHRS and CDR2 YFSETQ. CDR3 sequence: CASSLGTISQGAGEKLFF. CDR3 nucleotides: TGCGCCAGCAGCTTGGGGACCATCTCACAGGGCGCAGGTGAAAAACTGTTTTTT.

This clonotype occurred many times. The rearrangement uses TRBV20-1 and TRBJ2-1, with 7 bases matching TRBD2. The CDR3 sequence is 14 residues long. V dropped 2 bases and J dropped 7; count of bases not matched to a gene: 8. Germline assignment: CDR1 DFQATT and CDR2 SNEGSKA (reference sequence). The CDR3 coding sequence is TGCAGTGCTAGATACAGCGGGGCTTGGAATGAGCAGTTCTTC. Translating it yields CSARYSGAWNEQFF.

The chain is built from TRBV10-3 and TRBJ1-5; D gene ambiguous. CDR1 and CDR2 (germline): ENHRY, SYGVKD. CDR3 length: 13 amino acids. Deletions cut 0 bases from V and 5 bases from J, with 5 bases between. The CDR3 sequence is CAISESRDQPQHF. The CDR3 bases are TGTGCCATCAGTGAGTCGAGGGATCAGCCCCAGCATTTT.

This clonotype was seen many times. The V call is TRBV9, the J call TRBJ2-5; 9 bases map to TRBD2. The CDR3 has 16 amino acids. Trimming took 4 bases from V and 5 from J; bases not matched to a gene: 12. The V gene's germline CDR1 is SGDLS and CDR2 YYNGEE. CDR3 sequence: CASSPLQAGGRETQYF. CDR3 DNA sequence: TGTGCCAGCAGCCCCCTGCAGGCGGGAGGGCGGGAGACCCAGTACTTC.

The chain couples TRBV3-1 to TRBJ2-6, with D perhaps matching TRBD2 (5 bases). V was shortened by 2 bases and J by 4 bases, with 9 bases between the two germline ends. From germline, CDR1 is LGHDT and CDR2 YNNKEL (reference sequence). The CDR3 is 15 amino acids. As DNA, the CDR3 is TGTGCCAGCAGCCAAAGAGGGCCCGGGGCCAACGTCCTGACTTTC. It encodes CASSQRGPGANVLTF.

This clonotype was picked up many times. The rearrangement joins TRBV7-9 to TRBJ2-1, with 9 bases that match TRBD2. Germline V gene sequence: CDR1 SEHNR, CDR2 FQNEAQ (reference sequence). V was clipped by 1 base and J by 6 bases; unmatched bases: 10. This CDR3 is built from 17 residues. The CDR3, as DNA: TGTGCCAGCAGCTTAGGGGGTAGCGGGAGTCGACGCAATGAGCAGTTCTTC. Its translation is CASSLGGSGSRRNEQFF.

This clonotype was observed a handful of times. The rearrangement links TRBV7-9 to TRBJ2-3; D uncertain. Germline CDR1 reads SEHNR; CDR2 reads FQNEAQ (reference sequence). V was shortened by 0 bases and J by 0 bases, with 4 bases between the two germline ends. The CDR3 has 14 amino acids. The CDR3: CASSLAHSTDTQYF. The CDR3 DNA is TGTGCCAGCAGCTTAGCGCATAGCACAGATACGCAGTATTTT.

In its sample, this clonotype was seen a few times. No conserved phenylalanine or tryptophan is present at the end of the CDR3, so a read error is the likely explanation. The rearrangement uses TRBV12-3 or TRBV12-4 and TRBJ2-1; 9 bases map to TRBD2. The CDR3 loop spans 17 amino acids. V lost 5 bases and J lost 1; bases outside the gene matches: 9. DNA for the CDR3: TGTGCCAGCAGTCTCACCCGCGGGGGGGCATCCTACAATGAGCAGTTCTTG. Translated: CASSLTRGGASYNEQFL.

This clonotype was detected ten times or more. The genes are TRBV24-1 and TRBJ1-1, with D tentatively TRBD1 (5 bases). Looked up from germline, CDR1 is KGHDR and CDR2 is SFDVKD. This CDR3 comprises 13 residues. Trimming removed 0 bases at V and 7 bases at J, with 8 bases between. CDR3 in DNA: TGTGCCACCAGTGATTTGAGGGGACGTGAAGCTTTCTTT. This sequence encodes CATSDLRGREAFF.

The V gene is TRBV6-1, the J gene TRBJ1-5; TRBD1 aligns across 8 bases. Germline-derived CDR1 and CDR2 are MNHNS and SASEGT. The CDR3 contains 14 residues. V shed 3 bases, J shed 6 bases, and the junction held 4 bases outside the gene matches. The CDR3 spells CASSDGQGAQPQHF. DNA for the CDR3: TGTGCCAGCAGTGACGGGCAGGGGGCTCAGCCCCAGCATTTT.

There are many counts of this clonotype. The chain couples TRBV27 to TRBJ2-7, with 7 bases fitting TRBD1. The CDR3 spans 11 residues. From germline, CDR1 is MNHEY and CDR2 SMNVEV (reference sequence). The CDR3: CATGVSYEQYF. CDR3 bases: TGTGCAACAGGGGTATCCTACGAGCAGTACTTC.

This clonotype was observed a handful of times. This chain uses TRBV6-6 with TRBJ1-6; maybe TRBD1 (5 bases). The CDR3 sequence is 18 residues long. Germline V gene lookup returns CDR1 MNHNY and CDR2 SVGAGI (reference sequence). Trimming left V 3 bases short and J 0 bases short, with 15 bases between. CDR3 in DNA: TGTGCCAGCAGTTATTCCGGGGCAGCTAGCTCCTATAATTCACCCCTCCACTTT. Protein: CASSYSGAASSYNSPLHF.

There are many counts of this clonotype. The chain joins TRBV6-5 to TRBJ2-7; 9 nucleotides align to TRBD2. The CDR3 length is 16 residues. Germline V gene data show CDR1 as MNHEY and CDR2 as SVGAGI. The V segment lost 0 bases and the J segment 3 bases; nucleotides outside the gene matches: 6. CDR3 region: CASSYSGLAALYEQYF. CDR3 coding DNA: TGTGCCAGCAGTTACTCGGGACTAGCAGCTCTCTACGAGCAGTACTTC.

This clonotype was counted a few times. The chain couples TRBV12-3 or TRBV12-4 to TRBJ1-2; 8 nucleotides agree with TRBD1. The CDR3 covers 14 residues. Trimming removed 6 bases from V and 4 bases from J; junction bases left unmatched: 7. This CDR3 reads CASSDRGRSYGYTF. The CDR3 DNA reads TGTGCCAGCAGCGACAGGGGAAGAAGCTATGGCTACACCTTC.